This record concerns one TCR beta chain sequence. As yet, its antigen is unknown. These data come from a study of cytomegalovirus exposure and HLA in healthy donors. Trimming removed 6 bases from V and 5 bases from J; junction bases left unmatched: 8. The CDR3 runs to 15 residues. Germline V CDR1 and CDR2: LNHDA, SQIVND (reference sequence). Data came from immunoSEQ multiplex PCR; TCRdb stores just in-frame clones and leaves some out. Of more than 120,000 clones detected, about 87% appear once; the ten largest clones hold 7.5% to 9%. Study conclusions and caveats: Most TCR sequences were uncommon, yet certain public TCRs appeared in many donors.

Sequencing used PBMCs. This chain connects TRBV19 to TRBJ2-2; 8 bases line up with TRBD1. This sequence was found in a man younger than 35 in good health and CMV-seropositive. This CDR3 is CASSSQGAGTGELFF. The CDR3 region has the DNA TGTGCCAGTAGCTCGCAGGGGGCAGGAACCGGGGAGCTGTTTTTT.